Listed below are T cell receptor beta chains from one sample, sequenced in a study of blood T cell repertoires in COVID-19. Only in-frame clones appear in the TCRdb table, and some are missing; sequencing was by immunoSEQ multiplex PCR. This sample has 150,000 to 170,000 clones, with 85% found just once. The sequencing input was peripheral blood. Source of these receptors: a woman aged 60-70 years with COVID-19, enrolled during active disease. Both conserved end residues are part of each CDR3. The D gene is left open where the match is weak. Rows give clone size only sometimes, using once, few, many, or a class for an expanded clone.

J	D	size	V	CDR3	DNA
TRBJ1-5	TRBD1	.	TRBV10-1	CASSDTGGPQHF	TGCGCCAGCAGTGATACAGGGGGGCCCCAGCATTTT
TRBJ1-1	.	.	TRBV4-2	CASSQGGLNTEAFF	TGTGCCAGCAGCCAGGGGGGACTGAACACTGAAGCTTTCTTT
TRBJ2-3	.	.	TRBV5-1	CASSPMRDTQYF	TGCGCCAGCAGCCCGATGAGAGATACGCAGTATTTT
TRBJ2-3	TRBD2	.	TRBV5-4	CASSLTSGGRGTDTQYF	TGTGCCAGCAGCTTGACTAGCGGGGGGCGAGGCACAGATACGCAGTATTTT
TRBJ2-2	.	.	TRBV6-5	CASSLEFAGELFF	TGTGCCAGCAGTCTAGAATTCGCCGGGGAGCTGTTTTTT
TRBJ2-2	TRBD1	.	TRBV2	CASLSWQGAQNTGELFF	TGTGCCAGCCTGTCCTGGCAGGGGGCGCAGAACACCGGGGAGCTGTTTTTT
TRBJ1-1	.	.	TRBV2	CASRYYSTGTTEAFF	TGTGCCAGCAGGTATTATAGTACAGGGACCACTGAAGCTTTCTTT
TRBJ1-2	.	.	TRBV5-6	CASSLAGGGYTF	TGTGCCAGCAGCTTGGCGGGGGGAGGCTACACCTTC
TRBJ2-1	.	few	TRBV19	CASSINGLEQFF	TGTGCCAGTAGTATTAATGGCCTGGAGCAGTTCTTC
TRBJ2-5	.	once	TRBV7-7	CASSRLEGETQYF	TGTGCTAGCAGCAGACTAGAGGGAGAGACCCAGTACTTC
TRBJ1-1	TRBD1	.	TRBV5-1	CASSLFRDRGIGNTEAFF	TGCGCCAGCAGCCTCTTCCGGGACAGGGGGATCGGGAACACTGAAGCTTTCTTT
TRBJ1-2	.	.	TRBV20-1	CSAVGIYGYTF	TGCAGTGCGGTCGGGATCTATGGCTACACCTTC
TRBJ2-3	.	.	TRBV3-1/TRBV3-2	CASSFGTLGTDTQYF	TGTGCCAGCAGCTTCGGGACACTTGGCACAGATACGCAGTATTTT
TRBJ1-6	.	.	TRBV10-3	CAIRGSTGLDSPLHF	TGTGCCATCAGGGGATCAACAGGGCTTGATTCACCCCTCCACTTT
TRBJ1-5	TRBD1	.	TRBV19	CASSIRGQGTGNQPQHF	TGTGCCAGTAGTATAAGGGGACAGGGGACGGGCAATCAGCCCCAGCATTTT
TRBJ1-1	.	few	TRBV5-1	CASSSTQGFTEAFF	TGCGCCAGCAGCTCAACTCAGGGGTTCACTGAAGCTTTCTTT
TRBJ2-2	.	.	TRBV5-1	CASRPPGGVEAGELFF	TGCGCCAGCAGACCGCCCGGCGGGGTAGAGGCCGGGGAGCTGTTTTTT
TRBJ1-2	TRBD1	.	TRBV30	CAWSTGQGGYGYTF	TGTGCCTGGAGCACGGGACAGGGCGGCTATGGCTACACCTTC
TRBJ2-7	.	once	TRBV12-3/TRBV12-4	CASSLGQGYEQYF	TGTGCCAGCAGTCTCGGACAAGGCTACGAGCAGTACTTC
TRBJ1-5	.	.	TRBV19	CASSTTTGNQPQHF	TGTGCCAGTAGTACTACAACAGGGAATCAGCCCCAGCATTTT
TRBJ2-1	TRBD2	.	TRBV6-5	CASSYTSGSYNEQFF	TGTGCCAGCAGTTACACTAGCGGCTCCTACAATGAGCAGTTCTTC
TRBJ2-2	.	.	TRBV11-3	CASSLRGHTGELFF	TGTGCCAGCAGCTTAAGGGGTCACACCGGGGAGCTGTTTTTT
TRBJ1-1	.	.	TRBV19	CASRLEGNTEAFF	TGTGCCAGTAGGCTGGAGGGGAACACTGAAGCTTTCTTT
TRBJ1-5	TRBD1	.	TRBV6-5	CASRSRQGIQPQHF	TGTGCCAGCAGGAGCCGACAGGGGATTCAGCCCCAGCATTTT
TRBJ1-5	TRBD1	.	TRBV6-1	CASSATGVWSNQPQHF	TGTGCCAGCAGTGCTACAGGGGTCTGGAGCAATCAGCCCCAGCATTTT
TRBJ1-2	.	.	TRBV12-5	CASGVSLRYTF	TGTGCTAGTGGGGTGAGCTTGAGGTACACCTTC
TRBJ2-1	TRBD1	few	TRBV18	CASSPTGENEQFF	TGTGCCAGCTCACCAACAGGGGAGAATGAGCAGTTCTTC
TRBJ2-2	.	.	TRBV29-1	CSGLTSYTGELFF	TGCAGCGGCCTTACTAGTTACACCGGGGAGCTGTTTTTT
TRBJ2-1	TRBD2	.	TRBV10-3	CAIASGNEQFF	TGTGCCATCGCTAGCGGGAATGAGCAGTTCTTC
TRBJ1-6	.	.	TRBV5-8	CASSPNPGNSPLHF	TGTGCCAGCAGCCCGAACCCGGGGAATTCACCCCTCCACTTT
TRBJ1-2	.	few	TRBV7-3	CASSLTGEGGYTF	TGTGCCAGCAGCTTAACAGGGGAGGGTGGCTACACCTTC
TRBJ2-3	.	.	TRBV11-2	CASSLSPRDTQYF	TGTGCCAGCAGCTTATCACCGCGGGATACGCAGTATTTT
TRBJ2-6	.	.	TRBV13	CASSPSRANVLTF	TGTGCCAGCAGCCCCTCTAGGGCCAACGTCCTGACTTTC
TRBJ2-3	TRBD2	few	TRBV29-1	CSVEGLAGLGGSTDTQYF	TGCAGCGTCGAAGGACTAGCGGGGTTGGGGGGGAGCACAGATACGCAGTATTTT
TRBJ2-7	.	few	TRBV3-1/TRBV3-2	CASSQGAKAKEQYF	TGTGCCAGCAGCCAAGGGGCAAAGGCCAAAGAGCAGTACTTC
TRBJ1-4	.	.	TRBV25-1	CASTFGQTNEKLFF	TGTGCCAGCACATTTGGGCAGACCAATGAAAAACTGTTTTTT
TRBJ2-5	TRBD1	.	TRBV29-1	CSVPGQGIIQETQYF	TGCAGCGTCCCCGGACAGGGAATTATTCAAGAGACCCAGTACTTC
TRBJ1-1	.	few	TRBV6-5	CASKLSNTEAFF	TGTGCCAGCAAATTATCGAACACTGAAGCTTTCTTT
TRBJ2-1	.	.	TRBV7-9	CASSQMTSKQFF	TGTGCCAGCAGTCAGATGACATCGAAACAGTTCTTC
TRBJ1-6	.	.	TRBV6-5	CASSYSANQGNSPLHF	TGTGCCAGCAGTTACTCAGCCAACCAGGGTAATTCACCCCTCCACTTT
TRBJ1-2	.	.	TRBV19	CASSPPGPPYGYTF	TGTGCCAGTAGTCCCCCGGGTCCCCCCTATGGCTACACCTTC
TRBJ2-2	TRBD2	.	TRBV5-1	CASSLLASGTNTGELFF	TGCGCCAGCAGCTTGCTCGCTAGCGGGACGAACACCGGGGAGCTGTTTTTT
TRBJ1-1	.	.	TRBV19	CASSFGSTEAFF	TGTGCCAGTAGTTTCGGGAGCACTGAAGCTTTCTTT
TRBJ2-1	TRBD2	once	TRBV7-2	CASSLRLAGGPYNEQFF	TGTGCCAGCAGCCTCAGACTAGCGGGGGGGCCCTACAATGAGCAGTTCTTC
TRBJ2-1	TRBD1	.	TRBV3-1/TRBV3-2	CASSRQQGRGYNEQFF	TGTGCCAGCAGCCGACAACAGGGGAGAGGCTACAATGAGCAGTTCTTC
TRBJ2-1	TRBD2	.	TRBV11-3	CASSLEASGGYNEQFF	TGTGCCAGCAGCTTAGAGGCTAGCGGGGGATACAATGAGCAGTTCTTC
TRBJ1-1	.	.	TRBV25-1	CASSEKRANTEAFF	TGTGCCAGCAGTGAAAAGCGGGCCAACACTGAAGCTTTCTTT
TRBJ2-3	TRBD1	.	TRBV2	CASSLRQGTDTQYF	TGTGCCAGCAGTCTACGACAGGGTACAGATACGCAGTATTTT
TRBJ1-2	.	.	TRBV5-1	CASSDWGGYGYTF	TGCGCCAGCTCCGACTGGGGGGGGTATGGCTACACCTTC
TRBJ1-5	TRBD1	few	TRBV2	CASSERTGLTIGGNQPQHF	TGTGCCAGCAGCGAAAGGACAGGGCTTACTATTGGGGGCAATCAGCCCCAGCATTTT
TRBJ1-2	.	.	TRBV6-5	CASTSSRGRRCTF	TGTGCCAGCACCTCCTCAAGGGGGAGAAGATGCACCTTC
TRBJ1-4	.	.	TRBV7-3	CASSLNRGEKLFF	TGTGCCAGCAGCTTAAATCGAGGCGAAAAACTGTTTTTT
TRBJ1-2	TRBD1	.	TRBV25-1	CASSEIRGHGGYTF	TGTGCCAGCAGTGAAATCAGGGGGCACGGTGGCTACACCTTC
TRBJ1-1	.	.	TRBV11-2	CASRFRSQGYESTEAFF	TGTGCCAGCAGATTCCGATCTCAGGGGTACGAAAGCACTGAAGCTTTCTTT
TRBJ1-2	.	.	TRBV14	CASSQGKTGNLYGYTF	TGTGCCAGCAGCCAAGGAAAAACAGGGAACCTCTATGGCTACACCTTC
TRBJ1-1	TRBD1	.	TRBV29-1	CSGRDSLNTEAFF	TGCAGCGGGCGGGACAGCTTGAACACTGAAGCTTTCTTT
TRBJ2-3	TRBD2	.	TRBV5-1	CASSNLPYSGSTDTQYF	TGCGCCAGCAGCAATCTACCTTATAGCGGGAGCACAGATACGCAGTATTTT